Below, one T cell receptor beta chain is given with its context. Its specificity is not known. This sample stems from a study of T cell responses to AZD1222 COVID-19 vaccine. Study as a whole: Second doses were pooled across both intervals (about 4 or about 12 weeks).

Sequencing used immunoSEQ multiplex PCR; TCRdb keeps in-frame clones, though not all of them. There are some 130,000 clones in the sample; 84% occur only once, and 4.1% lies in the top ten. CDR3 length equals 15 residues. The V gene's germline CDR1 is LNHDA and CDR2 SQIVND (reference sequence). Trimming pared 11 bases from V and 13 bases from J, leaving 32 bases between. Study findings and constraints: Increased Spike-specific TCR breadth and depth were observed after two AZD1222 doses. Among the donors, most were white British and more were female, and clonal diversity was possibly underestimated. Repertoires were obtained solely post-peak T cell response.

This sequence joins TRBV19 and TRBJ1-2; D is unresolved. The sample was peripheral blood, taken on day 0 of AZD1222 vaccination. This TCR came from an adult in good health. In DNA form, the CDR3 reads TGTGCCTCCCATAACGAACGGACGCCAGTCTTCGGGTCCACCTTC. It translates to CASHNERTPVFGSTF. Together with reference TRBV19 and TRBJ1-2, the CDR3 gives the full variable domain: DGGITQSPKYLFRKEGQNVTLSCEQNLNHDAMYWYRQDPGQGLRLIYYSQIVNDFQKGDIAEGYSVSREKKESFPLTVTSAQKNPTAFYLCASHNERTPVFGSTFGSGTRLTVV.